Sequencing of this T cell receptor beta chain was carried out in a study of radiotherapy plus CTLA-4 blockade in lung cancer. Here immunoSEQ multiplex PCR was the method, and the copy in TCRdb shows in-frame clones only, minus some. Of nearly 95,000 clones listed, 82% are singletons. Germline CDR1 is PRHDT and CDR2 is FYEKMQ (reference sequence). CDR3 length: 14 amino acids. Concerning this clone: At one end, the junction sequence differs from germline, possibly due to a read error. Other nucleotide sequences in the sample specify the same CDR3.

This chain connects TRBV13 to TRBJ1-1; D unclear. The material was peripheral blood, obtained from a patient treated with radiotherapy plus ipilimumab. This sequence originates from a human donor with non-small cell lung cancer that progressed on radiotherapy plus ipilimumab. CDR3 nucleotide sequence: TGTGCCAGCAGCGGTCGGACGGAGAACACTGAAGCCTTCTTT. Protein: CASSGRTENTEAFF.